Presented here are 16 T cell receptor beta chains from one specimen sequenced in a study of blood T cell repertoires in COVID-19. This table comes from immunoSEQ multiplex PCR, and its TCRdb copy is limited to in-frame clones, with some not included. The data contain around 170,000 clones, around 84% of them seen just once; the ten biggest clones take up approximately 7%. Sample: peripheral blood. The origin of the receptors is a man over 45 with active or convalescent COVID-19.

V and J are TRBV24-1 and TRBJ1-5; no reliable D call. Between the trimmed V and J ends, which lost 3 bases and 0 bases, there was a span of 5 bases. This CDR3 is built from 14 residues. Germline-derived CDR1 and CDR2 are KGHDR and SFDVKD. The DNA for the CDR3 is TGTGCCACCAGTGATCCCGGTAGCAATCAGCCCCAGCATTTT. Protein product: CATSDPGSNQPQHF.

The J gene is TRBJ1-1, the V gene TRBV2, with D tentatively TRBD1 (6 bases). CDR1 is SNHLY and CDR2 is FYNNEI in the germline V gene. This CDR3 is 15 amino acids long. V was clipped by 2 bases and J by 1 base, with 11 bases between them. CDR3 loop: CASSEQGLQNTEAFF. The CDR3 DNA sequence: TGTGCCAGCAGTGAACAGGGGTTGCAGAACACTGAAGCTTTCTTT.

V gene TRBV6-6 combines with J gene TRBJ1-6; no reliable D call. In germline, CDR1 is MNHNY, CDR2 SVGAGI (reference sequence). V lost 5 bases to trimming and J lost 0 bases, with 23 bases between them. The CDR3 contains 20 residues. CDR3 DNA sequence: TGTGCCAGCAGTCACCTGGCCCCGTCGGGAGGTAGCTCCTATAATTCACCCCTCCACTTT. Its protein is CASSHLAPSGGSSYNSPLHF.

In this sample, this clone turned up a few times. The rearrangement uses TRBV27 and TRBJ2-2, with TRBD1 identical over 8 bases. This CDR3 has 15 residues. The junction had 8 bases not matched to a gene; V was cut back by 5 bases and J by 6 bases. Germline-derived CDR1 and CDR2 are MNHEY and SMNVEV (reference sequence). In DNA, the CDR3 is TGTGCCAGCAGTCCCCGACAGGGGCGGGCCGGGGAGCTGTTTTTT. This gives the protein CASSPRQGRAGELFF.

This CDR3 is CASSLGGPYEQYF. The CDR3 DNA is TGTGCCAGCAGCTTAGGGGGGCCCTACGAGCAGTACTTC. The V gene is TRBV7-9, the J gene TRBJ2-7; D may be TRBD1 (6 bases). Germline CDR1 SEHNR, CDR2 FQNEAQ (reference sequence). This CDR3 contains 13 residues. V was trimmed by 1 base and J by 2 bases, leaving 6 bases between them.

V and J are TRBV2 and TRBJ1-1; maybe TRBD1 (5 bases). In germline, CDR1 is SNHLY, CDR2 FYNNEI. Trimming removed 5 bases at V and 4 bases at J, with 14 bases between. The CDR3 extends over 14 amino acids. Here the CDR3 DNA reads TGTGCCAGCAGTCCCCGGGGGGGATTCACTGAAGCTTTCTTT. This gives the protein CASSPRGGFTEAFF.

The count of this clone is one. The chain employs TRBV7-2 and TRBJ2-7; 8 nucleotides line up with TRBD1. CDR3 length equals 14 residues. Germline values: CDR1 SGHTA, CDR2 FQGNSA. Trimming cost V 2 bases and J 5 bases; bases outside gene matches: 5. The CDR3 DNA reads TGTGCCAGCAGCTTAAGGCCAGGGGGCCACGAGCAGTACTTC. Its protein is CASSLRPGGHEQYF.

The chain couples TRBV29-1 to TRBJ1-1; a possible D gene is TRBD1 (5 bases). CDR3 length: 14 amino acids. Per the germline V gene, CDR1 is SQVTM and CDR2 is ANQGSEA. The V end lost 7 bases, the J end lost 0 bases, and 15 bases lay between the germline ends. The CDR3 reads CSGTKGPMNTEAFF. For the CDR3, the DNA is TGCAGCGGCACCAAGGGGCCGATGAACACTGAAGCTTTCTTT.

The genes are TRBV19 and TRBJ1-1; D remains ambiguous. The germline V and J ends were trimmed by 2 bases and 4 bases, with 11 bases remaining between them. The CDR3 spans 14 residues. The germline V gene encodes CDR1 LNHDA and CDR2 SQIVND (reference sequence). Here the CDR3 DNA reads TGTGCCAGTAGTATATCGCAAGCGGGCACTGAAGCTTTCTTT. Translating it yields CASSISQAGTEAFF.

This clone was observed a handful of times. The rearrangement joins TRBV19 to TRBJ1-2, with 8 bases aligning to TRBD1. Germline CDR1 and CDR2: LNHDA and SQIVND (reference sequence). The CDR3 has 14 amino acids. With V trimmed by 7 bases and J by 5 bases, 9 bases remained unmatched. The CDR3 DNA reads as TGTGCCAGTACCGTGACAGGGGTGGCTTATGGCTACACCTTC. Translation: CASTVTGVAYGYTF.

The chain uses TRBV21-1 and TRBJ2-3; the D segment call TRBD1 is taken from the table without a DNA check. TRBV21-1 counts as a pseudogene. CDR3 length equals 17 residues. Here the CDR3 reads CASSKTRTVPSTDTQYF. CDR3 coding DNA: TGTGCCAGCAGCAAAACACGGACAGTTCCTAGCACAGATACGCAGTATTTT.

The rearrangement joins TRBV7-8 to TRBJ2-1; 9 nucleotides line up with TRBD1. Germline V lookup: CDR1 SGHVS, CDR2 FQNEAQ. Trimming cost V 5 bases and J 1 base; bases outside gene matches: 6. This CDR3 is built from 16 residues. CDR3 nucleotides: TGTGCCAGCAGCCAGAAGGGACAGGGTTCCTACAATGAGCAGTTCTTC. Amino acid sequence: CASSQKGQGSYNEQFF.

The V and J genes are TRBV12-5 and TRBJ1-6, with 8 bases that match TRBD1. After removal of 7 bases from V and 1 base from J, the junction contained 12 bases not matched to a gene. Germline values: CDR1 LGHNT, CDR2 FRNRAP. CDR3 length: 18 amino acids. The CDR3 loop reads CASARRSGGNSYNSPLHF. The CDR3 DNA follows: TGTGCTAGTGCTCGGCGGTCAGGGGGCAATTCCTATAATTCACCCCTCCACTTT.

This clone was detected a few times. The sample carries other DNA sequences with the same CDR3. The rearrangement joins TRBV29-1 to TRBJ2-7; D call uncertain. Trimming stripped 4 bases from V and 2 bases from J, with 9 bases between. Germline values: CDR1 SQVTM, CDR2 ANQGSEA. The CDR3 is 12 amino acids. The CDR3 DNA is TGCAGCGTTGGAGGCGGAACCTACGAGCAGTACTTC. This codes for CSVGGGTYEQYF.

This clone was counted a single time. V is TRBV12-5 and J is TRBJ2-5; no definite D call. CDR1 LGHNT and CDR2 FRNRAP come from the germline V gene. The CDR3 runs to 13 residues. Trimming took 8 bases from V and 3 from J, leaving 13 bases between them. DNA of the CDR3: TGTGCTAGTAGTGCCAGCGCGGAAGAGACCCAGTACTTC. It encodes CASSASAEETQYF.

This sequence joins TRBV6-5 and TRBJ2-1; D remains ambiguous. The V and J ends lost 2 bases and 9 bases respectively, with 17 bases between them. Germline V gene sequence: CDR1 MNHEY, CDR2 SVGAGI. The CDR3 runs to 15 residues. The CDR3 nucleotides read TGTGCCAGCAGTTACCGTTATCTAGGAGATCTTGAGCAGTTCTTC. Translating gives CASSYRYLGDLEQFF.